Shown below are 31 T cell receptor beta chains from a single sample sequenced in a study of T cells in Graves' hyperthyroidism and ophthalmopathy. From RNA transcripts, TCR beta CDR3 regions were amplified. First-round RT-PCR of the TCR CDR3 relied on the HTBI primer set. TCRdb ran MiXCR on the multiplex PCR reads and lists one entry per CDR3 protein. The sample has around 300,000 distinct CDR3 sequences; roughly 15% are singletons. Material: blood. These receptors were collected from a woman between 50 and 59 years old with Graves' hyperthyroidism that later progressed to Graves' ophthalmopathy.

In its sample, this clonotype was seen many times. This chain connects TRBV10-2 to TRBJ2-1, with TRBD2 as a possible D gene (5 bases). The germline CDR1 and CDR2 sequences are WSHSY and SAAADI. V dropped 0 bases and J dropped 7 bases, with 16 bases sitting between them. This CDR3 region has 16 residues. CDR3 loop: CASSESRFSGWNEQFF. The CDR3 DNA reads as TGCGCCAGCAGTGAGTCTAGATTCAGCGGCTGGAATGAGCAGTTCTTC.

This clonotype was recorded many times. CDR3 sequence reads: CASSQGGRYYEQYF. Written as DNA, the CDR3 is TGTGCCAGCAGCCAGGGGGGACGCTACTACGAGCAGTACTTC. The gene calls are TRBV9 and TRBJ2-7, with a tentative D call TRBD1 (7 bases). This CDR3 is built from 14 residues. Deletions cut 4 bases from V and 3 bases from J, with 14 bases between. CDR1 SGDLS and CDR2 YYNGEE come from the germline V gene.

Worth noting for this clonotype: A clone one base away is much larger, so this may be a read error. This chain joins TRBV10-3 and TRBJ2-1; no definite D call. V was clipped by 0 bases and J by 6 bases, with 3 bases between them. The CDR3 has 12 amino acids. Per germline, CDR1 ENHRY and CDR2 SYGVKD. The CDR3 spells CAISESTNEQFF. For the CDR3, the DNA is TGTGCCATCAGTGAGTCTACCAATGAGCAGTTCTTC.

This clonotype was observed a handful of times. CDR3 DNA: TGCGCCAGCAGCCAAGCAGGGGACTTCAATCAGCCCCAGCATTTT. It codes for CASSQAGDFNQPQHF. The chain is built from TRBV4-1 and TRBJ1-5, with a weak D call TRBD1 (6 bases). Between the trimmed V and J ends, which lost 1 base and 3 bases, there was a span of 10 bases. Germline lookup yields CDR1 MGHRA and CDR2 YSYEKL. The CDR3 consists of 15 residues.

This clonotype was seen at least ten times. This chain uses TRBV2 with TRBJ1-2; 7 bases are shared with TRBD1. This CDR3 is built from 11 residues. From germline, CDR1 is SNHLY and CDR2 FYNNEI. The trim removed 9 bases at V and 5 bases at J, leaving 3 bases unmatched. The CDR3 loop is CASGTEYGYTF. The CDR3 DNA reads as TGTGCCAGTGGGACAGAGTATGGCTACACCTTC. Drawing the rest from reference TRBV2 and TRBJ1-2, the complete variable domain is EPEVTQTPSHQVTQMGQEVILRCVPISNHLYFYWYRQILGQKVEFLVSFYNNEISEKSEIFDDQFSVERPDGSNFTLKIRSTKLEDSAMYFCASGTEYGYTFGSGTRLTVV.

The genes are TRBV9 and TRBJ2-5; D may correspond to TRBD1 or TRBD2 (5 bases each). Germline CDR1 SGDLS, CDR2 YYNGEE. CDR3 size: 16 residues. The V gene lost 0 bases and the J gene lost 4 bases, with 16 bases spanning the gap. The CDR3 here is CASSVGSRGAGETQYF. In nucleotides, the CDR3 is TGTGCCAGCAGCGTAGGTTCAAGGGGCGCGGGAGAGACCCAGTACTTC.

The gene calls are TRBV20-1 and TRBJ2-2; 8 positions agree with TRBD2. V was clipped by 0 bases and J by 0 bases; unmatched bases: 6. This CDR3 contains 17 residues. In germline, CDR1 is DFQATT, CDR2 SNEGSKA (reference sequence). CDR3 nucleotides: TGCAGTGCTAGAGACCCAGCGGGAGTGCCGAACACCGGGGAGCTGTTTTTT. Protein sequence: CSARDPAGVPNTGELFF.

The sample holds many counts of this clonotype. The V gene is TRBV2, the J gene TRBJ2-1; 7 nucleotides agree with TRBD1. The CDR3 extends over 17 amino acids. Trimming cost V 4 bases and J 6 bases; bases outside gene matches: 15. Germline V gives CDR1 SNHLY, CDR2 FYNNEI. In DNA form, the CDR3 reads TGTGCCAGCAGTGGGACCACAGGGGCCGCAGGCGTCAATGAGCAGTTCTTC. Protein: CASSGTTGAAGVNEQFF. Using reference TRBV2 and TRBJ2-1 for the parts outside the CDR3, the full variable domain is EPEVTQTPSHQVTQMGQEVILRCVPISNHLYFYWYRQILGQKVEFLVSFYNNEISEKSEIFDDQFSVERPDGSNFTLKIRSTKLEDSAMYFCASSGTTGAAGVNEQFFGPGTRLTVL.

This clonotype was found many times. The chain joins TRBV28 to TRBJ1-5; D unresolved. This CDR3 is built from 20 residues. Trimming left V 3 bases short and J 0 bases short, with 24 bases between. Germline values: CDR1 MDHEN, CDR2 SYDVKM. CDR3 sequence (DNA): TGTGCCAGCAGTTTTCCCGGAGGTCGACGCCAGGTATATAGCAATCAGCCCCAGCATTTT. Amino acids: CASSFPGGRRQVYSNQPQHF.

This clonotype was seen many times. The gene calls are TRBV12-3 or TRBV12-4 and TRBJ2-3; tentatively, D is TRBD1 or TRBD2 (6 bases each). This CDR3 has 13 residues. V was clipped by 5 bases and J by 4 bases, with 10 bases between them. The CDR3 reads CASSPGGPDTQYF. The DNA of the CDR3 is TGTGCCAGCAGTCCCGGGGGCCCAGATACGCAGTATTTT.

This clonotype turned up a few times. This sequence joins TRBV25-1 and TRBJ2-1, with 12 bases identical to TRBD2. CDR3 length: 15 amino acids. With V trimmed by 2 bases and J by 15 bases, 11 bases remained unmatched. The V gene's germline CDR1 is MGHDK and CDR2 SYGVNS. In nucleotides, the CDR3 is TGTGCCAGCAGTGAAAGCGTGACTAGCGGGAGAGATGGGTTCTTC. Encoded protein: CASSESVTSGRDGFF.

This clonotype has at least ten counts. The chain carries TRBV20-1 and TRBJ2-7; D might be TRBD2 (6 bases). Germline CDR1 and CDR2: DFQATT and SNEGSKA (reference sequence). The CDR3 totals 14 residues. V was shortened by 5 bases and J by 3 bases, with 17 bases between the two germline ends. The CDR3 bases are TGCAGTGCTGGTGGGTTGGGGGGAGGCTACGAGCAGTACTTC. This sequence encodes CSAGGLGGGYEQYF.

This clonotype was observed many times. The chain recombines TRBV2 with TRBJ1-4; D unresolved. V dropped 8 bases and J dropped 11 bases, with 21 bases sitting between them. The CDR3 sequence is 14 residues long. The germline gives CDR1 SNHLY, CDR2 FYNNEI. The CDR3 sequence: CASCPERPLWKLFF. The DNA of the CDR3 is TGTGCCAGCTGTCCCGAAAGGCCCCTCTGGAAACTGTTTTTT. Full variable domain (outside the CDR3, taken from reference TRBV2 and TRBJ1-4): EPEVTQTPSHQVTQMGQEVILRCVPISNHLYFYWYRQILGQKVEFLVSFYNNEISEKSEIFDDQFSVERPDGSNFTLKIRSTKLEDSAMYFCASCPERPLWKLFFGSGTQLSVL.

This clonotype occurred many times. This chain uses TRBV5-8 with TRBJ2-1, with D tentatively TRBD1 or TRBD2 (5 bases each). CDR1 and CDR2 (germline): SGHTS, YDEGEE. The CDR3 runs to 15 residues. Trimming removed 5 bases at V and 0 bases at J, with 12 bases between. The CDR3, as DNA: TGTGCCAGCAGTTACTCAGGGAGCTCCTACAATGAGCAGTTCTTC. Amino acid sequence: CASSYSGSSYNEQFF.

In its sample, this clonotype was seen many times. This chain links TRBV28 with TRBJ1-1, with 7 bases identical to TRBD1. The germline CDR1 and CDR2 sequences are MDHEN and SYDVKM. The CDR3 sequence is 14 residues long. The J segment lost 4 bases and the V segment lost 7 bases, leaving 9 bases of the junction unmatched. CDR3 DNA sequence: TGTGCCAGCACCTACCCTCAGGGGGGCACTGAAGCTTTCTTT. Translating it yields CASTYPQGGTEAFF.

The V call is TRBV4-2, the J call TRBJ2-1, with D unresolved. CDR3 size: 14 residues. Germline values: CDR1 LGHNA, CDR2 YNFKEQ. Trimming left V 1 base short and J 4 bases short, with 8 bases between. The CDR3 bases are TGTGCCAGCAGCCAAGGATCAGAGTACAATGAGCAGTTCTTC. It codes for CASSQGSEYNEQFF.

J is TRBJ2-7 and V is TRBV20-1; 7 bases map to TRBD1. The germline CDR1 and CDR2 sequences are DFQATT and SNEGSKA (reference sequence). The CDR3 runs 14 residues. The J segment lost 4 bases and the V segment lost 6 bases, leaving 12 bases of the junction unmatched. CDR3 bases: TGCAGTGCAACCCCCCAGGGGGTCCAATACGAGCAGTACTTC. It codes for CSATPQGVQYEQYF.

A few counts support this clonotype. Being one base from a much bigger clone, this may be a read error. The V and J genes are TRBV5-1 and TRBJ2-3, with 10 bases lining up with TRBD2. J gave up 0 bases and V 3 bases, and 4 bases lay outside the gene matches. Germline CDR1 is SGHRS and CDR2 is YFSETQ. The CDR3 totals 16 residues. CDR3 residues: CASSSLAGASTDTQYF. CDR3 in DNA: TGCGCCAGCAGCTCCCTAGCGGGAGCAAGCACAGATACGCAGTATTTT. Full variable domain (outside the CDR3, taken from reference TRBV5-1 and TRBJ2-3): KAGVTQTPRYLIKTRGQQVTLSCSPISGHRSVSWYQQTPGQGLQFLFEYFSETQRNKGNFPGRFSGRQFSNSRSEMNVSTLELGDSALYLCASSSLAGASTDTQYFGPGTRLTVL.

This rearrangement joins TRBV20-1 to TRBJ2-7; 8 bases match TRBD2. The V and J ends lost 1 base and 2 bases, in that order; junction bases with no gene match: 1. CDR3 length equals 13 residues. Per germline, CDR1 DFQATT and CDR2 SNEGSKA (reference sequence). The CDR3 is CSARAGGAYEQYF. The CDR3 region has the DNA TGCAGTGCTAGAGCCGGGGGGGCCTACGAGCAGTACTTC.

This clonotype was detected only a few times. The CDR3 sequence: CASSVAGTGFSGELFF. DNA of the CDR3: TGTGCCAGCAGCGTAGCAGGGACAGGGTTTTCCGGGGAGCTGTTTTTT. The genes are TRBV9 and TRBJ2-2, with TRBD1 matching 9 bases. Germline lookup yields CDR1 SGDLS and CDR2 YYNGEE. The CDR3 contains 16 residues. V shed 0 bases, J shed 6 bases, and the junction held 6 bases outside the gene matches.

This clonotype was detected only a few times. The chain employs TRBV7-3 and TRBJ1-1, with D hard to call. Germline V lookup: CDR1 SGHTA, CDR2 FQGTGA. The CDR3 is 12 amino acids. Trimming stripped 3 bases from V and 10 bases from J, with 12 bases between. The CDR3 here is CASSFLGSAAFF. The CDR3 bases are TGTGCCAGCAGCTTTCTCGGTTCAGCAGCTTTCTTT.

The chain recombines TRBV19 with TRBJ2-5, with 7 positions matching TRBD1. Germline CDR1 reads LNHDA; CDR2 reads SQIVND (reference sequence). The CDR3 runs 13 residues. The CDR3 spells CEPGQESQKTQYF. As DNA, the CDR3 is TGTGAACCTGGACAGGAGAGTCAAAAGACCCAGTACTTC.

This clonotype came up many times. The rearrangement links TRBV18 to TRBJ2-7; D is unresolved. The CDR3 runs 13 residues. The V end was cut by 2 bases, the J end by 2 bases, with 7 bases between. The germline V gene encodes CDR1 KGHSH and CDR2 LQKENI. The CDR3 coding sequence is TGTGCCAGCTCACCATCCCTAGCCTACGAGCAGTACTTC. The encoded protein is CASSPSLAYEQYF. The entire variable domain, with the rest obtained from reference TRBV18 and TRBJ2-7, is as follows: NAGVMQNPRHLVRRRGQEARLRCSPMKGHSHVYWYRQLPEEGLKFMVYLQKENIIDESGMPKERFSAEFPKEGPSILRIQQVVRGDSAAYFCASSPSLAYEQYFGPGTRLTVT.

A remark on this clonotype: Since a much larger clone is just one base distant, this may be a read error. The chain's CDR3 is CVSGSSTKSDEQFF. CDR3 coding DNA: TGTGTTAGTGGTTCCTCGACCAAGTCGGATGAGCAGTTCTTC. The rearrangement uses TRBV12-5 and TRBJ2-1; D is ambiguous. Germline assignment: CDR1 LGHNT and CDR2 FRNRAP. This CDR3 contains 14 residues.

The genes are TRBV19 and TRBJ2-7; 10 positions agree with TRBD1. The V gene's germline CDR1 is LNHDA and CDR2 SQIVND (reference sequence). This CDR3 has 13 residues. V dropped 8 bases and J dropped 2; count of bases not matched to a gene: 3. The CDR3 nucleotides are TGTGCCAGTTTGGGACAGGGGACCTACGAGCAGTACTTC. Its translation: CASLGQGTYEQYF.

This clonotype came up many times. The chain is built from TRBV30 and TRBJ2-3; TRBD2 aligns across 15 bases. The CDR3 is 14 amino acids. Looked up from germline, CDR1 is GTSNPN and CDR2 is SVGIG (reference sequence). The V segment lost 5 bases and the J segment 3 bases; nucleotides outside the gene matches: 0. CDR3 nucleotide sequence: TGTGCCTGGGGACTAGCGGGAGGGACAGATACGCAGTATTTT. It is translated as CAWGLAGGTDTQYF.

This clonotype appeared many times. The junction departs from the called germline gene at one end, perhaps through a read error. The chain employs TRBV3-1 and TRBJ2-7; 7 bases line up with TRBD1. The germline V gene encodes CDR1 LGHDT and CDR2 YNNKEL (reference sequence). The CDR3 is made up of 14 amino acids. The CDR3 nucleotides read TGTGCCAGCAGCCGCCAGGGGGACGGCTACGGGCAGTACTTC. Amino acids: CASSRQGDGYGQYF.

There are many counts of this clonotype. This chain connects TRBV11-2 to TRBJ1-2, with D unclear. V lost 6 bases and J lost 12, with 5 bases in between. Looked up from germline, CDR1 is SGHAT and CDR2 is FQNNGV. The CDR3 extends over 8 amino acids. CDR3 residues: CASSLHTF. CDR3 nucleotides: TGTGCCAGCAGTCTTCACACCTTC.

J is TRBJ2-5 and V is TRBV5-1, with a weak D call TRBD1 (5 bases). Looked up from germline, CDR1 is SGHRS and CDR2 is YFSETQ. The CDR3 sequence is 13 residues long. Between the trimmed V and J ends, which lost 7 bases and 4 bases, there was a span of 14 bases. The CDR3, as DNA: TGCGCCAGCCAGCAGGGTGAGATAGAGACCCAGTACTTC. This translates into CASQQGEIETQYF. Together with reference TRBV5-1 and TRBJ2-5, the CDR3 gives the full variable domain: KAGVTQTPRYLIKTRGQQVTLSCSPISGHRSVSWYQQTPGQGLQFLFEYFSETQRNKGNFPGRFSGRQFSNSRSEMNVSTLELGDSALYLCASQQGEIETQYFGPGTRLLVL.

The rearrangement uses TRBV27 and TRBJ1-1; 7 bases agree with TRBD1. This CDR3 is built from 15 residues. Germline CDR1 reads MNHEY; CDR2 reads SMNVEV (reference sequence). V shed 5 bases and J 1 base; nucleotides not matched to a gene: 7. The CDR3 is CASSPRQGSNTEAFF. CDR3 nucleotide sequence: TGTGCCAGCAGTCCGAGACAGGGTTCGAACACTGAAGCTTTCTTT.

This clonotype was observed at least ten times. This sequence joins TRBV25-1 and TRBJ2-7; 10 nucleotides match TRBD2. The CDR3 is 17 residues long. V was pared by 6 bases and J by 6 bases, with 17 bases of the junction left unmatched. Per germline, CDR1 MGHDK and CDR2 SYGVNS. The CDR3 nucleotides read TGTGCCAGCAGCGGAGTCATACTAGCGGGACCCTTCACCGAGCAGTACTTC. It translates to CASSGVILAGPFTEQYF.